The rows below give T cell receptor beta chains drawn from one sample of a study of T cell repertoires in ileal Crohn's disease. Here immunoSEQ multiplex PCR was the method, and the copy in TCRdb shows in-frame clones only, minus some. The table lists 15,000 to 20,000 clones, roughly 70% of them singletons. Sample: ileal tissue. These receptors were collected from an adult with Crohn's disease. The CDR3 runs from the conserved cysteine through the conserved F or W. Fields, in order: CDR3 length, D gene, clone size, V gene, CDR3 protein. D genes are given only for firm matches. Clone size is shown for a subset of rows, as once, few, many or a class of expanded clone.

>16|NA|NA|TRBV14
CASSPPGFRFSETQYF
>13|TRBD1|NA|TRBV10-3
CAIFQQGLSGYTF
>17|TRBD1|NA|TRBV5-6
CASSRDRGSSYNSPLHF
>17|TRBD2|NA|TRBV4-1
CASSHVLVAGSRYEQYF
>15|TRBD1|few|TRBV5-4
CASSLGTGVTGELFF
>12|NA|NA|TRBV7-3
CASSFSSYEQYF
>14|TRBD1|NA|TRBV6-6
CASSRTGADTEAFF
>13|NA|NA|TRBV7-7
CASSLDRNNEQFF
>14|TRBD1|NA|TRBV2
CASSETGFTGELFF
>14|NA|NA|TRBV14
CASSQDGRSYGYTF
>14|NA|NA|TRBV5-1
CASSPGTPSYEQYF
>15|NA|NA|TRBV5-4
CASSLDFFSTDTQYF
>12|NA|once|TRBV2
CASSPGKGGYTF
>14|TRBD1|once|TRBV7-9
CASQPQGGNQPQHF
>14|TRBD1|NA|TRBV9
CASSSRTGAYEQYF
>14|NA|NA|TRBV12-5
CASGLVLVTGELFF
>13|NA|NA|TRBV2
CANARGQQETQYF
>11|NA|NA|TRBV29-1
CSATGYTEAFF
>14|NA|NA|TRBV2
CASGERTEDQPQHF
>16|NA|few|TRBV19
CASTPKGGRGNQPQHF
>16|TRBD1|NA|TRBV28
CASSSPSRGRDYGYTF
>14|NA|NA|TRBV28
CASSPGGASYEQYF
>14|NA|once|TRBV13
CASSLPGGTYGYTF
>14|TRBD2|NA|TRBV5-1
CASGSGTSQETQYF
>15|NA|NA|TRBV5-1
CASTPPGSSYNEQFF
>15|TRBD2|NA|TRBV7-9
CASSVTSGRAGELFF
>15|NA|NA|TRBV6-1
CASSETGQLFGGYTF
>15|NA|NA|TRBV4-1
CASSQLGGVTGELFF
>15|TRBD1|NA|TRBV2
CASSEQGGSYNEQFF
>16|TRBD1|NA|TRBV5-1
CASSSGQGLLNSPLHF
>15|TRBD2|NA|TRBV19
CASTPSGLDTDTQYF
>14|TRBD1|few|TRBV27
CASSPRTGSYEQYF
>14|TRBD1|NA|TRBV6-4
CASIRTGTNQPQHF
>17|NA|NA|TRBV15
CATSRVEGGSYNSPLHF
>12|NA|NA|TRBV4-1
CASSLYAGELFF
>14|TRBD1|NA|TRBV10-2
CASSSGQAGVGYTF
>14|NA|NA|TRBV11-3
CASSSRGGYTEAFF
>14|TRBD1|NA|TRBV28
CASSSPTGYQPQHF
>12|NA|NA|TRBV14
CASSPHNYEQYF
>13|NA|NA|TRBV2
CASSIDSNTEAFF
>13|NA|once|TRBV2
CASSLQGNEKLFF
>14|NA|NA|TRBV5-1
CASSGQGRGETQYF
>15|NA|NA|TRBV15
CATSRLGGVAGELFF
>15|TRBD2|NA|TRBV18
CASSPPGRGRYEQYF
>15|TRBD1|NA|TRBV6-5
CASSQTGASTDTQYF
>14|NA|few|TRBV5-1
CASSLELGGTEAFF
>17|TRBD1|NA|TRBV15
CATSRDPGQVSYYEQYF
>14|TRBD2|few|TRBV11-3
CASSQNRGGYEQYF
>15|TRBD2|once|TRBV18
CASSPLSGRGETQYF
>15|TRBD1|few|TRBV6-1
CASSADRGRIYEQYF
>15|NA|NA|TRBV6-5
CASSYSSPLYYGYTF
>15|TRBD2|few|TRBV2
CASSGLAASYNEQFF
>14|NA|NA|TRBV11-2
CASSLQGQYYGYTF
>16|NA|NA|TRBV7-9
CASSDDRSGGNTEAFF